The entry that follows covers one T cell receptor (beta chain) sequence. TCRdb fed the reads into MiXCR, producing one record per CDR3 protein. There are 150,000 to 200,000 distinct CDR3 sequences in the sample; around an eighth occur only once, and around 27% lies in the top ten. Germline CDR1 MNHEY, CDR2 SVGEGT. The CDR3 has 16 residues. V was shortened by 7 bases and J by 0 bases, with 18 bases between the two germline ends. The data were taken from a study of T cell repertoires in cytomegalovirus infection. Sequencing was performed on PBMCs. The chain carries TRBV6-2 or TRBV6-3 and TRBJ1-1; TRBD1 might be the D (6 bases). The receptor's source is a human donor in good health (CMV status not recorded). Some clones in this sample may be carry-over from other donors' samples. The CDR3 region has the DNA TGTGCCAGCACTGTAACCCCGGGACAACTGAACACTGAAGCTTTCTTT. Translation gives CASTVTPGQLNTEAFF.